These 11 T cell receptor beta chains share one sample of origin, sequenced in a study of technical replicates of blood from a handful of donors. The data were produced by immunoSEQ multiplex PCR, yet TCRdb's version contains in-frame clones alone and is incomplete. The sample holds around 80,000 clones, 75% to 90% seen once. The sample taken for sequencing was T cells isolated from PBMCs. The source of these receptors is a human donor in good health.

The V gene is TRBV27, the J gene TRBJ2-1; perhaps TRBD1 as D (6 bases). Trimming removed 4 bases from V and 9 bases from J, with 10 bases in between. Germline-derived CDR1 and CDR2 are MNHEY and SMNVEV (reference sequence). The CDR3 covers 12 residues. Written as DNA, the CDR3 is TGTGCCAGCAGTTATAGCAGGGGTGAGCAGTTCTTC. Translated, it gives CASSYSRGEQFF.

This rearrangement joins TRBV19 to TRBJ1-1; possibly TRBD1 for D (5 bases). The V gene's germline CDR1 is LNHDA and CDR2 SQIVND (reference sequence). Trimming took off 4 bases at V and 5 bases at J, with 11 bases between the two ends. The CDR3 is made up of 13 amino acids. CDR3 loop: CASSRTGGTEAFF. The CDR3 DNA follows: TGTGCCAGTAGTAGGACGGGGGGAACTGAAGCTTTCTTT.

The chain links TRBV4-3 to TRBJ2-2; 8 bases agree with TRBD2. With V trimmed by 2 bases and J by 5 bases, 10 bases remained unmatched. CDR3 length: 17 residues. Germline CDR1 and CDR2: LGHNA and YSLEER. CDR3 DNA: TGCGCCAGCAGCCAAAGTTTTGCGGGAGGTAGAACCGGGGAGCTGTTTTTT. This sequence encodes CASSQSFAGGRTGELFF.

This clone was seen a few times. The limits of the CDR3 on the DNA are not certain, so only TCRdb's listed CDR3 is given. CDR3 in amino acids: CASKWGEGASVF. V usage is TRBV5-4 and J usage is TRBJ1-4; the table's D call, TRBD1, has no DNA check behind it. Germline CDR1 is SGHNT and CDR2 is YYREEE (reference sequence). The CDR3 spans 12 amino acids, including both terminal residues.

The gene calls are TRBV5-4 and TRBJ2-5; TRBD2 agrees at 7 bases. Germline CDR1 is SGHNT and CDR2 is YYREEE (reference sequence). CDR3 size: 15 residues. Losses at the gene ends were 5 bases for V and 3 bases for J; bases not matched to a gene: 10. DNA of the CDR3: TGTGCCAGCAGTAAACCCTGGGACTACAAAGAGACCCAGTACTTC. It specifies CASSKPWDYKETQYF.

The table lists this clone with a count of one. The rearrangement links TRBV13 to TRBJ2-1, with a tentative D call TRBD2 (5 bases). Between the trimmed V and J ends, which lost 4 bases and 8 bases, there was a span of 12 bases. The CDR3 is 13 amino acids. CDR1 PRHDT and CDR2 FYEKMQ come from the germline V gene (reference sequence). The chain's CDR3 is CASSSEGKDEQFF. DNA of the CDR3: TGTGCCAGCAGCTCAGAGGGTAAAGATGAGCAGTTCTTC.

The chain carries TRBV10-3 and TRBJ2-7; 8 nucleotides align to TRBD1. CDR3 length: 14 amino acids. V lost 1 base, J lost 2 bases, and 1 base stayed unmatched. Per germline, CDR1 ENHRY and CDR2 SYGVKD. In DNA form, the CDR3 reads TGTGCCATCAGTGAGTGGGACAGGACCTACGAGCAGTACTTC. Its protein is CAISEWDRTYEQYF.

The rearrangement uses TRBV7-3 and TRBJ1-2; TRBD1 agrees at 7 bases. Trimming took 6 bases from V and 5 from J; bases not matched to a gene: 12. The CDR3 is 15 residues long. Germline CDR1 SGHTA, CDR2 FQGTGA. CDR3 coding DNA: TGTGCCAGCAGTTACGGACAGGCGGGGCAATATGGCTACACCTTC. It is translated as CASSYGQAGQYGYTF.

The CDR3 loop reads CASSQLGQPKETQYF. CDR3 sequence (DNA): TGTGCCAGCAGCCAACTGGGACAGCCTAAAGAGACCCAGTACTTC. V and J are TRBV14 and TRBJ2-5; TRBD1 matches 7 bases. V was clipped by 2 bases and J by 3 bases; unmatched bases: 6. The CDR3 consists of 15 residues. Germline CDR1 is SGHDN and CDR2 is FVKESK. Together with reference TRBV14 and TRBJ2-5, the CDR3 gives the full variable domain: EAGVTQFPSHSVIEKGQTVTLRCDPISGHDNLYWYRRVMGKEIKFLLHFVKESKQDESGMPNNRFLAERTGGTYSTLKVQPAELEDSGVYFCASSQLGQPKETQYFGPGTRLLVL.

This sequence joins TRBV12-5 and TRBJ1-2, with unresolved D. Germline-derived CDR1 and CDR2 are LGHNT and FRNRAP. The CDR3 has 14 residues. Between the trimmed V and J ends, which lost 1 base and 6 bases, there was a span of 12 bases. CDR3 sequence reads: CASGLGPGAHGYTF. DNA for the CDR3: TGTGCTAGTGGTTTGGGACCGGGAGCACATGGCTACACCTTC.

In nucleotides, the CDR3 is TGTGCCATCAGTGAGGCGGATGGAGGGGGCAAGAATGAGCAGTTCTTC. It codes for CAISEADGGGKNEQFF. The genes are TRBV10-3 and TRBJ2-1, with D possibly TRBD1 on 7 matching bases. With 2 bases removed from V and 7 bases from J, the gap between germline ends came to 18 bases. The CDR3 is 16 residues long. Germline-derived CDR1 and CDR2 are ENHRY and SYGVKD.